This T cell receptor beta chain was recorded in a study of a mutant IDH1 vaccine in newly diagnosed glioma. Whole-study findings and limits: Top peripheral T cell clonotype shifts appeared unrelated to pseudoprogression. Patients showed vaccine-induced immune responses at a rate of 93.3%.

Comments on this clone: No antigen is known for it.

The CDR3 spans 13 residues. V was shortened by 4 bases and J by 2 bases, with 12 bases between the two germline ends. Germline-derived CDR1 and CDR2 are SQVTM and ANQGSEA. Time point in this sample: baseline, week 1 (first vaccination visit). The treatment was: pre-vaccination baseline after standard-of-care therapy. Measured with immunoSEQ multiplex PCR; TCRdb has only the in-frame clones, and not every one. The repertoire includes more than 20,000 clones, approximately 86% of them detected once, and approximately 5% sits in the top ten. This sample comprised PBMCs, obtained from a glioma patient treated with radiotherapy, temozolomide or both. The J gene is TRBJ2-7, the V gene TRBV29-1, with D hard to call. The receptor was isolated from a man in his forties with glioma. CDR3 region: CSVVPAQAYEQYF. DNA of the CDR3: TGCAGCGTTGTGCCGGCCCAAGCCTACGAGCAGTACTTC.